The 29 T cell receptor beta chains presented below share a single source sample, sequenced in a study of blood T cell repertoires in COVID-19. TCRdb's copy holds only in-frame clones and misses some; the assay was immunoSEQ multiplex PCR. This sample has 140,000 to 150,000 clones, with 70% to 90% found just once. Source material: PBMCs or T cells enriched from blood (not recorded which). These receptors all come from a middle-aged woman who had recovered from COVID-19.

The V and J genes are TRBV19 and TRBJ2-1, with a weak D call TRBD2 (5 bases). Trimming cost V 5 bases and J 7 bases, with 21 bases left between them. From germline, CDR1 is LNHDA and CDR2 SQIVND (reference sequence). This CDR3 is built from 16 residues. Written as DNA, the CDR3 is TGTGCCAGTAGTTCCGGCACCGGGAATCGAGAAAATGAGCAGTTCTTC. Translating gives CASSSGTGNRENEQFF.

V gene TRBV10-3 combines with J gene TRBJ2-3; 14 bases are shared with TRBD2. V was clipped by 3 bases and J by 2 bases; unmatched bases: 7. Germline-derived CDR1 and CDR2 are ENHRY and SYGVKD. CDR3 length: 18 amino acids. CDR3 amino acids: CAISDPGTSGGLTDTQYF. For the CDR3, the DNA is TGTGCCATCAGTGATCCCGGGACTAGCGGGGGACTCACAGATACGCAGTATTTT.

This chain connects TRBV5-4 to TRBJ2-5; TRBD1 aligns across 8 bases. This CDR3 is built from 15 residues. Germline V lookup: CDR1 SGHNT, CDR2 YYREEE (reference sequence). Trimming removed 4 bases from V and 1 base from J; junction bases left unmatched: 6. The chain's CDR3 is CASSGRTGSQETQYF. CDR3 in DNA: TGTGCCAGCAGCGGGAGGACAGGGAGCCAAGAGACCCAGTACTTC.

The rearrangement joins TRBV2 to TRBJ2-1, with 9 bases aligning to TRBD1. The V segment lost 8 bases and the J segment 4 bases; nucleotides outside the gene matches: 6. The CDR3 runs to 14 residues. Germline loops: CDR1 SNHLY, CDR2 FYNNEI. CDR3 sequence: CASPPGQGYNEQFF. The CDR3 DNA follows: TGTGCCAGCCCACCCGGACAGGGGTACAATGAGCAGTTCTTC. Using reference TRBV2 and TRBJ2-1 for the parts outside the CDR3, the full variable domain is EPEVTQTPSHQVTQMGQEVILRCVPISNHLYFYWYRQILGQKVEFLVSFYNNEISEKSEIFDDQFSVERPDGSNFTLKIRSTKLEDSAMYFCASPPGQGYNEQFFGPGTRLTVL.

The chain carries TRBV9 and TRBJ2-1; TRBD2 matches 10 bases. V lost 3 bases to trimming and J lost 3 bases; unmatched junction nucleotides: 6. The CDR3 consists of 16 residues. Germline lookup yields CDR1 SGDLS and CDR2 YYNGEE. The CDR3 protein is CASSALAGGNYNEQFF. Written as DNA, the CDR3 is TGTGCCAGCAGCGCATTAGCGGGAGGAAACTACAATGAGCAGTTCTTC. The full variable domain, with the rest looked up from reference TRBV9 and TRBJ2-1, is DSGVTQTPKHLITATGQRVTLRCSPRSGDLSVYWYQQSLDQGLQFLIQYYNGEERAKGNILERFSAQQFPDLHSELNLSSLELGDSALYFCASSALAGGNYNEQFFGPGTRLTVL.

The rearrangement joins TRBV7-9 to TRBJ2-1; D possibly corresponds to TRBD1 (5 bases). This CDR3 has 14 residues. CDR1 SEHNR and CDR2 FQNEAQ come from the germline V gene (reference sequence). V dropped 3 bases and J dropped 1 base, with 7 bases sitting between them. This CDR3 is CASSLQGSYNEQFF. CDR3 DNA sequence: TGTGCCAGCAGCTTGCAGGGATCCTACAATGAGCAGTTCTTC.

The J gene is TRBJ2-2, the V gene TRBV2, with D possibly being TRBD1 (7 bases). This CDR3 comprises 16 residues. Germline V gives CDR1 SNHLY, CDR2 FYNNEI. The V end lost 3 bases, the J end lost 5 bases, and 16 bases lay between the germline ends. The CDR3 DNA follows: TGTGCCAGCAGTGAGAGGGAGCAGGGGGGAACCGGGGAGCTGTTTTTT. Amino acids: CASSEREQGGTGELFF. Using reference TRBV2 and TRBJ2-2 for the parts outside the CDR3, the full variable domain is EPEVTQTPSHQVTQMGQEVILRCVPISNHLYFYWYRQILGQKVEFLVSFYNNEISEKSEIFDDQFSVERPDGSNFTLKIRSTKLEDSAMYFCASSEREQGGTGELFFGEGSRLTVL.

V and J are TRBV7-2 and TRBJ2-7; 8 nucleotides line up with TRBD1. The CDR3 sequence is 12 residues long. CDR1 and CDR2 from the germline V gene are SGHTA and FQGNSA. V dropped 5 bases and J dropped 6; count of bases not matched to a gene: 3. In DNA form, the CDR3 reads TGTGCCAGCAGCCCGACAGGGGTCGAGCAGTACTTC. Amino acids: CASSPTGVEQYF.

The rearrangement uses TRBV27 and TRBJ2-2; 11 bases line up with TRBD1. The CDR3 runs to 16 residues. V gave up 7 bases and J gave up 2 bases; unmatched junction bases: 6. In germline, CDR1 is MNHEY, CDR2 SMNVEV (reference sequence). The CDR3 region is CASKLGQGANTGELFF. The CDR3 DNA sequence: TGTGCCAGCAAACTCGGACAGGGGGCCAACACCGGGGAGCTGTTTTTT.

The chain is built from TRBV3-1 (or the pseudogene TRBV3-2) and TRBJ1-3; D may be TRBD1 (5 bases). V lost 1 base to trimming and J lost 3 bases, with 13 bases between them. Germline assignment: CDR1 LGHDT and CDR2 YNNKEL (reference sequence). This CDR3 has 16 amino acids. CDR3 residues: CASSQATGGSGNTIYF. The CDR3 DNA sequence: TGTGCCAGCAGCCAAGCAACCGGGGGAAGTGGAAACACCATATATTTT.

The chain uses TRBV10-3 and TRBJ1-5; 7 bases fit TRBD1. This CDR3 is built from 16 residues. With V trimmed by 3 bases and J by 4 bases, 9 bases remained unmatched. Germline-derived CDR1 and CDR2 are ENHRY and SYGVKD. CDR3 DNA sequence: TGTGCCATCAGTGATAGGACAGGTTTGGTGAATCAGCCCCAGCATTTT. Amino acid sequence: CAISDRTGLVNQPQHF.

This chain links TRBV9 with TRBJ2-5, with 10 positions matching TRBD2. With 4 bases clipped from V and 4 bases from J, the junction kept 19 bases outside the gene matches. This CDR3 contains 19 residues. CDR1 is SGDLS, CDR2 YYNGEE, per germline. This CDR3 is CASSPGFFLAGERGETQYF. The CDR3 DNA follows: TGTGCCAGCAGCCCCGGTTTTTTCCTAGCGGGAGAGAGAGGAGAGACCCAGTACTTC.

This sequence joins TRBV19 and TRBJ1-6; no clear D. The CDR3 extends over 16 amino acids. Trimming cost V 6 bases and J 2 bases, with 14 bases left between them. CDR1 is LNHDA and CDR2 is SQIVND in the germline V gene (reference sequence). CDR3 coding DNA: TGTGCCAGTAGCCTCGCGGGGAGAACCTATAATTCACCCCTCCACTTT. Its protein product is CASSLAGRTYNSPLHF.

The chain carries TRBV2 and TRBJ2-7, with 13 positions matching TRBD2. This CDR3 region has 15 residues. CDR1 is SNHLY and CDR2 is FYNNEI in the germline V gene. The junction had 8 bases not matched to a gene; V was cut back by 5 bases and J by 7 bases. The CDR3 sequence is CASSQTSGRSKEQYF. The DNA of the CDR3 is TGTGCCAGCAGTCAGACTAGCGGGAGGTCAAAAGAGCAGTACTTC.

The sample holds many counts of this clone. The genes are TRBV5-6 and TRBJ1-2; 8 positions agree with TRBD1. V trimming: 3 bases; J trimming: 8 bases; junction bases outside the gene matches: 12. The CDR3 consists of 15 residues. Per the germline V gene, CDR1 is SGHDT and CDR2 is YYEEEE. This CDR3 reads CASSSGTGHLGGYTF. The CDR3 nucleotides are TGTGCCAGCAGCTCGGGGACAGGACATTTGGGCGGCTACACCTTC.

The chain recombines TRBV11-3 with TRBJ2-1, with TRBD1 matching over 8 bases. The CDR3 has 15 residues. From germline, CDR1 is SGHNT and CDR2 YENEEA. The junction had 2 bases not matched to a gene; V was cut back by 0 bases and J by 4 bases. In DNA, the CDR3 is TGTGCCAGCAGCTTAGAGGGACAGGCTTACAATGAGCAGTTCTTC. It encodes CASSLEGQAYNEQFF. The whole variable domain, filled in from reference TRBV11-3 and TRBJ2-1, reads EAGVVQSPRYKIIEKKQPVAFWCNPISGHNTLYWYLQNLGQGPELLIRYENEEAVDDSQLPKDRFSAERLKGVDSTLKIQPAELGDSAVYLCASSLEGQAYNEQFFGPGTRLTVL.

This chain links TRBV5-1 with TRBJ2-7, with 11 bases fitting TRBD1. CDR3 size: 16 residues. V was pared by 4 bases and J by 3 bases, with 9 bases of the junction left unmatched. Germline V gives CDR1 SGHRS, CDR2 YFSETQ. CDR3 region: CASSPGTGGSLYEQYF. The DNA of the CDR3 is TGCGCCAGCAGCCCCGGGACAGGGGGTTCACTCTACGAGCAGTACTTC.

The chain joins TRBV9 to TRBJ2-3; 7 bases align to TRBD1. Germline CDR1 is SGDLS and CDR2 is YYNGEE. V lost 2 bases and J lost 0; bases outside the gene matches: 6. CDR3 length: 16 amino acids. The CDR3 spells CASSVPRDSSTDTQYF. The CDR3 DNA reads as TGTGCCAGCAGCGTCCCCCGGGACAGTAGCACAGATACGCAGTATTTT.

The J gene is TRBJ2-1, the V gene TRBV29-1; weak D call: TRBD2 (6 bases). CDR3 length equals 12 residues. Germline V gene lookup returns CDR1 SQVTM and CDR2 ANQGSEA. V dropped 4 bases and J dropped 10 bases, with 14 bases sitting between them. The CDR3 reads CSVGAVRGEQFF. The DNA for the CDR3 is TGCAGCGTTGGAGCGGTCCGGGGGGAGCAGTTCTTC.

The CDR3 DNA reads as TGTGCCAGTAGTCCCATGGGACAGGCTAATGAAAAACTGTTTTTT. This encodes CASSPMGQANEKLFF. The chain is built from TRBV19 and TRBJ1-4, with TRBD1 matching 8 bases. J was trimmed by 3 bases and V by 5 bases; bases with no gene match: 5. The CDR3 loop spans 15 amino acids. The germline gives CDR1 LNHDA, CDR2 SQIVND (reference sequence).

This chain uses TRBV4-1 with TRBJ1-1; D possibly corresponds to TRBD1 (6 bases). The ends were cut back, 5 bases at V and 2 bases at J, with 21 bases in the middle. Germline lookup yields CDR1 MGHRA and CDR2 YSYEKL. CDR3 length: 17 residues. For the CDR3, the DNA is TGCGCCAGCAGCAGAGGGATCCGGGACAAAGTCAACACTGAAGCTTTCTTT. This encodes CASSRGIRDKVNTEAFF.

The chain is built from TRBV5-6 and TRBJ1-1, with unresolved D. V was clipped by 5 bases and J by 6 bases, with 17 bases between them. CDR1 is SGHDT and CDR2 is YYEEEE in the germline V gene. The CDR3 length is 14 residues. Written as DNA, the CDR3 is TGTGCCAGCAGTCGGGGTTATCAGGAACCTGAAGCTTTCTTT. It codes for CASSRGYQEPEAFF.

The genes are TRBV27 and TRBJ2-1; D is possibly TRBD2 (5 bases). Germline V gene data show CDR1 as MNHEY and CDR2 as SMNVEV (reference sequence). Trimming shortened V by 7 bases and J by 6 bases, and 7 bases separated the two germline ends. The CDR3 is 11 residues long. The CDR3 DNA sequence: TGTGCCAGCAATGAGGGCAATGAGCAGTTCTTC. It codes for CASNEGNEQFF.

The CDR3 here is CASFTGTGGLLGGYTF. In DNA, the CDR3 is TGTGCCAGTTTTACCGGGACAGGGGGTTTATTGGGTGGCTACACCTTC. The chain carries TRBV2 and TRBJ1-2, with TRBD1 identical over 11 bases. This CDR3 comprises 16 residues. V lost 9 bases and J lost 7; bases outside the gene matches: 16. Per germline, CDR1 SNHLY and CDR2 FYNNEI.

CDR3 region: CASSPAFRTESSYEQYF. CDR3 DNA sequence: TGCGCCAGCAGCCCGGCCTTCCGGACAGAGAGTTCCTACGAGCAGTACTTC. The rearrangement links TRBV5-1 to TRBJ2-7; D is possibly TRBD1 (6 bases). This CDR3 comprises 17 residues. The germline gives CDR1 SGHRS, CDR2 YFSETQ. Trimming took off 4 bases at V and 1 base at J, with 21 bases between the two ends.

The J gene is TRBJ1-4, the V gene TRBV19, with a possible D match to TRBD1 (6 bases). This CDR3 is 17 amino acids long. Germline lookup yields CDR1 LNHDA and CDR2 SQIVND (reference sequence). The germline V and J ends were trimmed by 5 bases and 4 bases, with 20 bases remaining between them. The CDR3 loop is CASSLTSRTANNEKLFF. DNA of the CDR3: TGTGCCAGTAGTCTTACCTCTCGGACAGCGAATAATGAAAAACTGTTTTTT.

On this clone: The junction does not match germline at one end; this may be a read error. The gene calls are TRBV6-1 and TRBJ1-2; D is possibly TRBD1 (5 bases). There are 11 residues in the CDR3. CDR1 is MNHNS and CDR2 is SASEGT in the germline V gene. DNA of the CDR3: TGTGCCAGCAGTGAGGGGGGACCCCTAAGATTC. Translated, it gives CASSEGGPLRF.

The chain joins TRBV25-1 to TRBJ1-2, with D possibly being TRBD1 (5 bases). V was trimmed by 4 bases and J by 4 bases, leaving 16 bases between them. Germline CDR1 is MGHDK and CDR2 is SYGVNS. The CDR3 is 15 amino acids. The DNA for the CDR3 is TGTGCCAGCAGTGCCGGGACTCCTCGGGGCTATGGCTACACCTTC. Translation: CASSAGTPRGYGYTF.

The chain links TRBV5-1 to TRBJ2-2; 14 nucleotides align to TRBD2. There are 17 residues in the CDR3. Germline CDR1 reads SGHRS; CDR2 reads YFSETQ. Germline trimming cut 4 bases from V and 4 bases from J; bases unmatched to any gene: 6. The CDR3 DNA reads TGCGCCAGCAGCACCGGGACTAGCGGGAGTAGCACCGGGGAGCTGTTTTTT. This encodes CASSTGTSGSSTGELFF.